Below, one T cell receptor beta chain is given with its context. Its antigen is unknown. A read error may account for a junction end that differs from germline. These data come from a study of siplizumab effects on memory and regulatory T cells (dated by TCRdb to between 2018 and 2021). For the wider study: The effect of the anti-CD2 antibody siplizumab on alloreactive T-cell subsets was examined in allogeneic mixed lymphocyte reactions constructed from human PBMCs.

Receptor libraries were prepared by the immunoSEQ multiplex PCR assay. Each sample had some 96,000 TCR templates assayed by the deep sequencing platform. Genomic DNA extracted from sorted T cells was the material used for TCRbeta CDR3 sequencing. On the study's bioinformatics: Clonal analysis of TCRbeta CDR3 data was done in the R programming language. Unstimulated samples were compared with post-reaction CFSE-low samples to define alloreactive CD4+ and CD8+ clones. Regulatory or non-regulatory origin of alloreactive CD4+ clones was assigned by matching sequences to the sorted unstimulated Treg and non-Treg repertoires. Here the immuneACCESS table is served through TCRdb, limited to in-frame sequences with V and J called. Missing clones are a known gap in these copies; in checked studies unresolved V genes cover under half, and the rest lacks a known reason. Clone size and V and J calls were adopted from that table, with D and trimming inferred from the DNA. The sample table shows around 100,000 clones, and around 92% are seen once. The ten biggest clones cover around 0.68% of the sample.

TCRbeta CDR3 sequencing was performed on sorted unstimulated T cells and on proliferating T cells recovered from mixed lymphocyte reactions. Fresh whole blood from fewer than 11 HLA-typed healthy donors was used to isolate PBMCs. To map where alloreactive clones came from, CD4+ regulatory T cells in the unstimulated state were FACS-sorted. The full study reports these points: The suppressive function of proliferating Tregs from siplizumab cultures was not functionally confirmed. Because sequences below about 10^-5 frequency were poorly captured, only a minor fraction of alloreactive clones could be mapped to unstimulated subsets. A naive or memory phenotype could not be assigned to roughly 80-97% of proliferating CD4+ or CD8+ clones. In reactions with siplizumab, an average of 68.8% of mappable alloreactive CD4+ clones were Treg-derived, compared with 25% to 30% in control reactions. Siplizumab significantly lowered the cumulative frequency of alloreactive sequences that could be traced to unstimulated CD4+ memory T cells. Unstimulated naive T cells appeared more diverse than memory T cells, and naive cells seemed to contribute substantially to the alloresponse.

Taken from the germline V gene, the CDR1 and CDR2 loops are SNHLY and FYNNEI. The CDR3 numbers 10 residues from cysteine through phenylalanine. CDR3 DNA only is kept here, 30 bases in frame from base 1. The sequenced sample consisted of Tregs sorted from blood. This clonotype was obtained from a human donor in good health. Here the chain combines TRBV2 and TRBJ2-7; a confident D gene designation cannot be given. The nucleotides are TGTGCCAGCGGTAGGGCCCCCCTTTCGTTC. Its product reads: CASGRAPLSF.